The entry below gives a single TCR beta chain sequence along with its context. The sample is drawn from a study of cytomegalovirus exposure and HLA in healthy donors. PCR used 60 Vbeta primers and 13 Jbeta primers. Sequencing was performed with immunoSEQ multiplex PCR; in TCRdb, only in-frame clones are kept and a portion is missing. The data show 100,000 to 150,000 clones, and the top ten clones hold around 2.7%. CDR3 length equals 14 residues. The TCR was taken from a man aged 25-45 years in good health and CMV-seronegative. The sample taken for sequencing was PBMCs. The J gene is TRBJ1-2, the V gene TRBV21-1; TRBD1, the table's D call, lacks a check against the DNA. TRBV21-1 is recorded as a pseudogene. This chain's CDR3 is CASRRGGANYGYTF. The CDR3 bases are TGTGCCAGCAGAAGGGGCGGAGCTAACTATGGCTACACCTTC.